This T cell receptor (beta chain) was observed in a study of cytomegalovirus exposure and HLA in healthy donors (dated by TCRdb to 2016 to 2017). As for the study more broadly: An earlier analysis of roughly 630 of the donors reported 250 to 300 Gb of sequence data and 117 million unique TCR beta sequences from about 200 million T cells. An early release covering over 500 HLA-typed donors comprised about 300 gigabases of sequencing data and approximately 80 million unique TCR sequences. Of the 300 to 500 genotyped donors, roughly 80% were placed in the genetic ancestry cluster associated with self-reported Caucasian donors. The study aimed to test whether signatures of past pathogen exposure could be identified by cataloging public T cell receptors. The study profiled the T cell repertoires of about 640 subjects by immunosequencing and related them to cytomegalovirus serostatus. In addition to the first cohort of 650 to 800 subjects, a separate validation cohort of 130 or so different subjects was used. To predict cytomegalovirus infection status, the study combined high-throughput TCR immunosequencing, statistical association of individual TCRs with disease status, and machine learning. To study patterns of TCR occurrence, a later analysis re-analyzed previously published TCR beta repertoires from 700 or so donors and added high-resolution HLA genotyping. The later analysis used no new phenotypic data to find candidate immune exposures, relying instead on TCR beta sequences and their occurrence across donors. An earlier analysis of more than 450 of the donors used high-throughput TCR beta sequencing to judge whether each TCR beta V gene segment behaved as functional or pseudogenic. Donor age, sex, ethnicity and CMV serostatus were compiled together with the repertoire data. In a later genetic analysis, genome-wide SNP genotypes for about three fifths of the roughly 670 donors were used, and that subset was treated as a discovery cohort. Every discovery cohort repertoire had been produced on one sequencing platform. HLA typing covered class I and class II loci at four-digit resolution. Typing coverage varied by locus: roughly 620-640 donors for A, B, C, DRB1 and DQB1; roughly 500 for DQA1; more than 600 for DPA1; about 450 for DPB1. A handful of DR-DQ haplotypes were treated as single units for association and clustering because of strong linkage in the cohort. On average, approximately 250,000 unique TCR beta nucleotide sequences were sequenced per donor among roughly 430 genotyped donors of the cohort, with roughly 18% of those sequences being non-productive.

The cohort comprised some 700 healthy bone marrow donors. At the time of sampling, all cohort members were nominally healthy, though unrecorded immune exposures were likely present. The donor tested CMV seronegative and was one of the 352 seronegative cohort members. Each donor provided a peripheral blood sample, and peripheral blood mononuclear cells were used for TCR beta sequencing. Genomic DNA extraction from the blood cell samples was performed with the Qiagen DNeasy Blood Extraction Kit. Receptor amplification or capture employed the immunoSEQ multiplex PCR assay. The multiplex PCR relied on a mix of 60 forward primers for TCR Vbeta segments and 13 reverse primers for TCR Jbeta segments. A multiplex PCR assay on genomic DNA amplified the CDR3 region of rearranged TCR beta genes. The Illumina HiSeq System was used to sequence the amplified TCR beta libraries as 87-base-pair reads. In the paper's pipeline: Across the 600 to 700 repertoires, a later analysis counted approximately 83 million unique TCR beta chains, around 11 million of which were shared by at least two donors. To remove PCR and sequencing errors, raw reads were error-corrected and collapsed into unique sequences using a nearest-neighbor algorithm that merged closely related sequences. To assign V, D and J gene segments, CDR3 sequences were aligned to IMGT reference sequences. For a sequence to be retained, at least a six-nucleotide match to both a V gene segment and a J gene segment was required. A rearrangement counted as productive if the CDR3 had no stop codons and remained in frame with V and J, and every other rearrangement counted as non-productive. CDR3 was defined according to IMGT convention as the region running from the second conserved V-encoded cysteine to the conserved J-encoded phenylalanine. In an earlier analysis of more than 550 of the donors, sequences lacking an unambiguous match to a single V gene segment were excluded. In an earlier analysis of around 590 of the donors, a V segment was called functional when productive rearrangements were above 56.7%, and segregating when the standard deviation between donors exceeded 5%. A statistical classification framework was built to diagnose cytomegalovirus status from the catalog of TCR beta chain sequences. In a later analysis, V and J genes were assigned by comparing TCR nucleotide sequences against IMGT/GENE-DB human TR gene sequences. In a later analysis, CDR3 sequences and most-parsimonious VDJ recombination scenarios were assigned using the TCRdist pipeline. In a later analysis, each TCR beta chain was defined by its CDR3 amino acid sequence together with its V-gene family, and reads without a unique V-gene family were excluded. A later analysis removed nearly 600 highly shared, low-generation-probability nucleotide sequences to deal with suspected cross-contamination and a sequencing artifact. In a later analysis, a clonal expansion index was calculated for each public chain from normalized within-repertoire ranks of inferred template counts. Generation probabilities in a later analysis came from a VDJ recombination model fitted to out-of-frame rearrangements, and those results were checked against IGoR. Hypergeometric tests were used in a later analysis to score TCR-TCR, TCR-HLA and TCR-CMV co-occurrence, with a repertoire-size bias correction applied to the TCR pairs. A later analysis estimated false discovery rates by permuting HLA or CMV assignments 20 times. A later analysis grouped co-occurring TCRs with DBSCAN, adding TCRdist sequence similarity when clustering within HLA-allele-positive subsets. For co-occurrence clustering, repertoires with fewer than 30,000 or more than 120,000 public chains were excluded, along with roughly five repertoires with anomalous nucleotide sharing. The immuneACCESS repertoire file appears here via TCRdb, limited to in-frame rearrangements. These files lack a portion of the clones; in checked studies, under half of the deficit traces to unresolved V genes, and the cause of the others is not known. The V and J calls and clone size are taken from that table; D and trimming were inferred from the DNA. This sample lists roughly 100,000 clones; roughly 70% were detected once. Together, the top ten hold roughly 1.2% of the sample.

Study-wide findings and limitations: V-gene and J-gene trimming of TCR beta chains was associated with a missense DCLRE1C variant in a later genetic analysis, and the association was replicated in an independent cohort. In vitro tests confirmed that three of the cytomegalovirus-associated TCR beta chains recognize cytomegalovirus antigens. CMV serostatus was the only immune exposure information available for the cohort. Some IMGT-functional V segments, including TRBV6-2 and TRBV6-3, could not be told apart with the 87-base-pair reads, so those segments were excluded. When HLA alleles, especially DR and DQ, strongly co-occurred, attributing TCR associations to individual alleles was difficult. The authors suggested that the approach could potentially be extended to other disease states and immunological phenotypes. At a false discovery rate of 0.05, a later analysis linked some 17,000 TCR beta sequences to specific HLA alleles. According to a later analysis, most CMV-associated TCR beta chains appeared to be HLA-restricted, and the HLA associations seemed to be driven largely by CMV exposure. Across donors, most TCR sequences were observed very rarely, whereas some public TCRs were present in many individuals. An earlier analysis of 587 of the donors showed that most TCR beta V segments appeared in productive rearrangements either about 87% or about 30% of the time, which broadly matched IMGT annotations. A later analysis reported that several top co-occurrence clusters appeared linked to parvovirus B19, influenza, CMV and Epstein-Barr virus. A group of highly shared sequence variants was considered likely to be a technical artifact of the sequencing pipeline. The earlier analysis of a few hundred of the donors excluded about 16 rarely observed V segments, including chromosome 9 orphons, because counts were too low. HLA typing was unavailable for some donors at each locus, so association tests used only the typed subset. The study listed approximately 150 TCR beta chains as associated with cytomegalovirus. Correlated functional status among segregating V segments might be attributable to linkage disequilibrium, but an unknown experimental factor could not be ruled out. The classifier was reported to diagnose cytomegalovirus status with high specificity and sensitivity in both the original cohort and the validation cohort. This cohort had only TCR beta chains sequenced, and the lack of alpha or paired-chain data limited which features could be detected. In a later analysis, HLA-associated TCR beta chains were found to be more clonally expanded and to have lower generation probabilities than equally common non-associated chains. A further reported finding was that TCR beta sequences accurately predicted the HLA-A and HLA-B alleles for most subjects in the first cohort. Presence/absence analyses assumed roughly uniform sequencing depth across donors, an assumption that may not hold. Compared with the roughly 670-donor mean, donors in an Asian-associated ancestry cluster had fewer N-insertions in productive TCRs, according to a later genetic analysis. In a later analysis, TCR association rates were found to vary across HLA loci, with the most associated TCRs seen for DRB1 alleles and the fewest for HLA-C alleles.

Remarks on this clone: This receptor's antigen is unknown. Base qualities are not recorded, but no much larger clone differs from it by a single base.

The CDR3 runs 15 amino acids, cysteine and phenylalanine included. The sequence is cut down to CDR3 DNA, 45 bases in frame from base 1. The germline V gene (reference sequence) yields WNHNN for CDR1 and SYGVQD for CDR2. V is trimmed back by 2 bases and J by 8 bases, and the junction contains 6 bases that no gene match accounts for. The sequence links TRBV10-1 to TRBJ2-1; 10 middle bases align to TRBD2. Source material: PBMCs. The sequence was collected from a man between 35 and 55 years old in good health and CMV-seronegative. The DNA sequence follows: TGCGCCAGCAGTGAGGGGAGCGGGAGGGTGGATGAGCAGTTCTTC. It specifies CASSEGSGRVDEQFF.